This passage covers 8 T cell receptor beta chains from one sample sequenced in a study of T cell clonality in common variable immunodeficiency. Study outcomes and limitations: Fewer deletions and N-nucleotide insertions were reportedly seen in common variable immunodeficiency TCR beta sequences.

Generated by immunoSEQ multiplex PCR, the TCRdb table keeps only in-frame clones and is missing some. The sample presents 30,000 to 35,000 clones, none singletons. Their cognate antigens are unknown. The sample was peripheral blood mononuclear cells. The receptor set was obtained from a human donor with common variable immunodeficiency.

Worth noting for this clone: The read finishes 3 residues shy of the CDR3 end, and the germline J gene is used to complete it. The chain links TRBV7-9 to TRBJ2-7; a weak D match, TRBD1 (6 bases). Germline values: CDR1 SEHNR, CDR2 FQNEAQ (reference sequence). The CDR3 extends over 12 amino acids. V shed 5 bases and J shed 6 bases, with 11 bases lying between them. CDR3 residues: CASSGQRGEQYF. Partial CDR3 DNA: TGTGCCAGCAGCGGACAGAGAGGCGAG.

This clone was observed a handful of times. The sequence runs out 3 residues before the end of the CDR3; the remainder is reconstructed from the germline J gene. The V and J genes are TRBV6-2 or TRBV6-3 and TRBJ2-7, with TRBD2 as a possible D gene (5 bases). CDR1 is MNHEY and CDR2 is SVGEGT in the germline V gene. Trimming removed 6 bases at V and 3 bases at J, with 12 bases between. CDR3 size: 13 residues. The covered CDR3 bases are TGTGCCAGCAGAGGACTGGAGAACTACGAG. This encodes CASRGLENYE. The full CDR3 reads CASRGLENYEQYF.

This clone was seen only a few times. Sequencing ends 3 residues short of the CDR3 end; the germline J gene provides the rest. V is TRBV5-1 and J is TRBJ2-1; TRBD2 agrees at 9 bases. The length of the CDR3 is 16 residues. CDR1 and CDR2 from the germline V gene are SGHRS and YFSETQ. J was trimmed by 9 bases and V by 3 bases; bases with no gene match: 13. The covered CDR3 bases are TGCGCCAGCAGCTCGCGGGGGGGCATCCCCGTGGGTGAG. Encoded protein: CASSSRGGIPVGE. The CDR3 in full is CASSSRGGIPVGEQFF.

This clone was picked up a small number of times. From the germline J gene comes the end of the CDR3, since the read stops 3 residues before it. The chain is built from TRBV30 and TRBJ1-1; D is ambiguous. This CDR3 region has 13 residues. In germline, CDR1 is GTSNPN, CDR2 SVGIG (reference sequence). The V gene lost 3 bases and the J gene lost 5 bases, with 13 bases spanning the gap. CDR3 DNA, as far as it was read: TGTGCCTGGAGGATGGGTCCGGGGACTGAA. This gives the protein CAWRMGPGTE. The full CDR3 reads CAWRMGPGTEAFF.

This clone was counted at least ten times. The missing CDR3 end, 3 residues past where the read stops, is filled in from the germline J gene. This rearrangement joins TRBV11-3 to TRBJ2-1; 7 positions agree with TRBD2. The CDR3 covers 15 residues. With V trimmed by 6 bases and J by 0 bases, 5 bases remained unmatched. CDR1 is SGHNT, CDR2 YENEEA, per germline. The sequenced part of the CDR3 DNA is TGTGCCAGCAGTGTTCGCGGGAGCTCCTACAATGAG. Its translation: CASSVRGSSYNE. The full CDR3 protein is CASSVRGSSYNEQFF.

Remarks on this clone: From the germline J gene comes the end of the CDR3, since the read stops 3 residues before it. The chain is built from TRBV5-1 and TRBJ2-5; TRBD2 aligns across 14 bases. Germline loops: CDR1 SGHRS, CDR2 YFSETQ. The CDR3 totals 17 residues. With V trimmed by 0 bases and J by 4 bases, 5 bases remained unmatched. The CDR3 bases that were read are TGCGCCAGCAGCTTGGGGACTAGCGGGGGGAGCGGAGAGACC. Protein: CASSLGTSGGSGET. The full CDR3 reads CASSLGTSGGSGETQYF.

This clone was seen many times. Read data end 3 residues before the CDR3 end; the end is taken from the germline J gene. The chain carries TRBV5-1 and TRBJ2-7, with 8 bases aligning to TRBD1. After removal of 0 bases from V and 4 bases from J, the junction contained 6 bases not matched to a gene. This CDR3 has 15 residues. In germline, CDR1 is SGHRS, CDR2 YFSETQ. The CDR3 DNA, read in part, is TGCGCCAGCAGCTTGGAGGAGGGGACAGGATACGAG. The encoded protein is CASSLEEGTGYE. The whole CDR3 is CASSLEEGTGYEQYF.

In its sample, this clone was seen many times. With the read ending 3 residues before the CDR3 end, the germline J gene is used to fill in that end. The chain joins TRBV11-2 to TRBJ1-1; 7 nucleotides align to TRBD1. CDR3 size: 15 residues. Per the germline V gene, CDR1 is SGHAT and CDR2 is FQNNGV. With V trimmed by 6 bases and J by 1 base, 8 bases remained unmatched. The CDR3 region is CASRVYRGRNTEAFF. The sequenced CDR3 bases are TGTGCCAGCAGAGTTTACAGGGGCAGGAACACTGAA. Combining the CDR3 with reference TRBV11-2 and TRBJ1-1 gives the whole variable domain EAGVAQSPRYKIIEKRQSVAFWCNPISGHATLYWYQQILGQGPKLLIQFQNNGVVDDSQLPKDRFSAERLKGVDSTLKIQPAKLEDSAVYLCASRVYRGRNTEAFFGQGTRLTVV.